This TCR beta chain was obtained from a study of blood T cells in healthy people across ages. Study information: The capture of about one barcoded beta molecule per two T cells was achieved by template switching.

The use of a sample-barcoded 5' primer and a J-beta primer mix characterized a second PCR of 7 to 11 cycles. A template-switch adaptor with 12 random nucleotides tagged each cDNA molecule. One entry per CDR3 protein, called by TCRdb with MiXCR from the 5' RACE reads. In the table there are roughly 1.9 million distinct CDR3 sequences, more than 35% of which are singletons. Trimming cost V 3 bases and J 11 bases, with 11 bases left between them. Germline loops: CDR1 SQVTM, CDR2 ANQGSEA. This CDR3 has 11 amino acids. The sample providers were healthy Caucasian people from Russia, aged roughly 6 to 90. The source of this sequence is a human donor in good health. The chain employs TRBV29-1 and TRBJ2-1; D uncertain. Sequences were obtained from blood. CDR3 sequence: CSVEVSTKQFF. CDR3 bases: TGCAGCGTTGAGGTTAGCACGAAGCAGTTCTTC.